These 14 T cell receptor beta chains were sequenced from one sample in a study of cytomegalovirus exposure and HLA in healthy donors. The PCR had 60 Vbeta and 13 Jbeta primers. The protocol was immunoSEQ multiplex PCR, while the TCRdb copy is restricted to in-frame clones and leaves out a portion. The repertoire holds approximately 170,000 clones, with 68% as singletons. The sequenced material came from PBMCs. Receptors originate from a woman aged 18-29 years in good health and CMV-seropositive.

The chain joins TRBV9 to TRBJ1-2; D is ambiguous. The CDR3 sequence is 14 residues long. V shed 5 bases and J shed 4 bases, with 15 bases lying between them. The germline V gene has CDR1 SGDLS and CDR2 YYNGEE. The CDR3 reads CASSPSITSYGYTF. CDR3 nucleotide sequence: TGTGCCAGCAGTCCCTCCATCACGAGCTATGGCTACACCTTC.

This clone occurred a few times. The V call is TRBV7-8, the J call TRBJ1-6; D is undetermined. The V and J ends lost 5 bases and 10 bases respectively, with 15 bases between them. Germline CDR1 SGHVS, CDR2 FQNEAQ. The CDR3 is 14 residues long. The CDR3 protein is CASSQRVLESPLHF. DNA for the CDR3: TGTGCCAGCAGCCAGAGGGTTCTGGAGTCACCCCTCCACTTT.

The V and J genes are TRBV5-6 and TRBJ1-6; D possibly corresponds to TRBD1 (5 bases). The V end was cut by 4 bases, the J end by 10 bases, with 18 bases between. The CDR3 runs to 15 residues. The germline CDR1 and CDR2 sequences are SGHDT and YYEEEE. CDR3 coding DNA: TGTGCCAGCAGCGGGGCTGATGAAGGAGGGTCACCCCTCCACTTT. Protein sequence: CASSGADEGGSPLHF.

V is TRBV7-9 and J is TRBJ1-2; D is unresolved. V dropped 5 bases and J dropped 5 bases, with 18 bases sitting between them. The germline CDR1 and CDR2 sequences are SEHNR and FQNEAQ (reference sequence). This CDR3 has 15 amino acids. This chain's CDR3 is CASSTGAAHGYGYTF. The CDR3 DNA sequence: TGTGCCAGCAGCACCGGAGCCGCACACGGATATGGCTACACCTTC.

This sequence joins TRBV2 and TRBJ1-1, with D hard to call. The CDR3 has 13 residues. The ends were cut back, 7 bases at V and 12 bases at J, with 21 bases in the middle. Germline V gene sequence: CDR1 SNHLY, CDR2 FYNNEI. The CDR3 loop is CASKISPYREPFF. DNA for the CDR3: TGTGCCAGCAAGATCAGCCCCTACCGGGAACCTTTCTTT. The variable domain in full, completed from reference TRBV2 and TRBJ1-1, reads EPEVTQTPSHQVTQMGQEVILRCVPISNHLYFYWYRQILGQKVEFLVSFYNNEISEKSEIFDDQFSVERPDGSNFTLKIRSTKLEDSAMYFCASKISPYREPFFGQGTRLTVV.

This clone was picked up a small number of times. The CDR3: CASSQDMGQVWQPQHF. CDR3 in DNA: TGCGCCAGCAGCCAAGACATGGGACAGGTGTGGCAGCCCCAGCATTTT. The chain couples TRBV4-1 to TRBJ1-5; TRBD1 matches 8 bases. Germline V gene sequence: CDR1 MGHRA, CDR2 YSYEKL. CDR3 length: 16 amino acids. The J segment lost 7 bases and the V segment lost 0 bases, leaving 8 bases of the junction unmatched.

This clone was seen a handful of times. This rearrangement joins TRBV6-1 to TRBJ1-1; D is possibly TRBD1 (5 bases). CDR1 MNHNS and CDR2 SASEGT come from the germline V gene. Trimming pared 2 bases from V and 2 bases from J, leaving 12 bases between. The CDR3 totals 15 residues. The DNA for the CDR3 is TGTGCCAGCAGTGAAACCAGACAGCTAAACACTGAAGCTTTCTTT. This translates into CASSETRQLNTEAFF.

This chain connects TRBV25-1 to TRBJ1-1, with a weak D call TRBD1 (5 bases). The CDR3 length is 14 residues. Germline V CDR1 and CDR2: MGHDK, SYGVNS. Trimming cost V 8 bases and J 5 bases, with 18 bases left between them. CDR3 coding DNA: TGTGCCAGCGGGCGAGGTTGGGCAGGGACTGAAGCTTTCTTT. Translating it yields CASGRGWAGTEAFF. Drawing the rest from reference TRBV25-1 and TRBJ1-1, the complete variable domain is EADIYQTPRYLVIGTGKKITLECSQTMGHDKMYWYQQDPGMELHLIHYSYGVNSTEKGDLSSESTVSRIRTEHFPLTLESARPSHTSQYLCASGRGWAGTEAFFGQGTRLTVV.

The chain links TRBV27 to TRBJ1-1, with D tentatively TRBD1 (6 bases). The CDR3 is 20 amino acids. CDR1 is MNHEY, CDR2 SMNVEV, per germline (reference sequence). Trimming removed 5 bases at V and 7 bases at J, with 35 bases between. The CDR3 region is CASSRWRPGVFYSGRDEAFF. The CDR3, as DNA: TGTGCCAGCAGTCGATGGAGGCCAGGGGTTTTCTATTCCGGACGGGATGAAGCTTTCTTT.

The chain joins TRBV5-6 to TRBJ2-5; a weak D match, TRBD1 (5 bases). Trimming removed 1 base from V and 3 bases from J, with 10 bases in between. The CDR3 contains 14 residues. From germline, CDR1 is SGHDT and CDR2 YYEEEE. In DNA form, the CDR3 reads TGTGCCAGCAGCTTGATATCAGGGAAAGAGACCCAGTACTTC. This sequence encodes CASSLISGKETQYF.

V and J are TRBV4-2 and TRBJ1-2; 9 bases are shared with TRBD1. The CDR3 spans 15 residues. Germline loops: CDR1 LGHNA, CDR2 YNFKEQ. Trimming took 4 bases from V and 4 from J; bases not matched to a gene: 7. CDR3 nucleotides: TGTGCCAGCAGCCCTAGACAGGGGGGAAGCTATGGCTACACCTTC. This gives the protein CASSPRQGGSYGYTF.

V and J are TRBV5-1 and TRBJ1-4; tentative D call: TRBD1 (6 bases). From germline, CDR1 is SGHRS and CDR2 YFSETQ. The CDR3 is 14 residues long. The V end was cut by 6 bases, the J end by 8 bases, with 17 bases between. The CDR3 is CASTPTGMGEKLFF. The DNA of the CDR3 is TGCGCCAGCACCCCTACAGGGATGGGGGAAAAACTGTTTTTT.

This clone was counted only a few times. The chain employs TRBV7-2 and TRBJ2-7; 7 bases align to TRBD1. From germline, CDR1 is SGHTA and CDR2 FQGNSA. The CDR3 consists of 14 residues. After removal of 3 bases from V and 3 bases from J, the junction contained 5 bases not matched to a gene. The CDR3 reads CASSFGQDFYEQYF. CDR3 in DNA: TGTGCCAGCAGCTTCGGACAGGACTTCTACGAGCAGTACTTC.

The V call is TRBV7-2, the J call TRBJ1-5; unclear D gene. Trimming removed 4 bases from V and 4 bases from J, with 5 bases in between. Germline CDR1 is SGHTA and CDR2 is FQGNSA. This CDR3 has 12 amino acids. DNA for the CDR3: TGTGCCAGCAGCTCCCCTAATCAGCCCCAGCATTTT. This translates into CASSSPNQPQHF. The entire variable domain, with the rest obtained from reference TRBV7-2 and TRBJ1-5, is as follows: GAGVSQSPSNKVTEKGKDVELRCDPISGHTALYWYRQSLGQGLEFLIYFQGNSAPDKSGLPSDRFSAERTGGSVSTLTIQRTQQEDSAVYLCASSSPNQPQHFGDGTRLSIL.